Listed here are 15 T cell receptor beta chains from one sample, sequenced in a study of control samples from healthy donors and cancer patients. Sequencing was performed with immunoSEQ multiplex PCR; in TCRdb, only in-frame clones are kept and a portion is missing. The sample includes fewer than 110,000 clones, about 89% of them seen just once. The sequenced material came from blood. The receptors shown here come from a man aged 30 to 39 in good health.

CDR3 in DNA: TGTGCCAGCAGCTTCGAAGATTACAGGGGCTACGAGCAGTACTTC. Protein sequence: CASSFEDYRGYEQYF. This sequence joins TRBV5-5 and TRBJ2-7, with 7 bases identical to TRBD1. The ends lost 2 bases at V and 3 bases at J; junction bases unmatched: 8. The CDR3 has 15 residues. The V gene's germline CDR1 is SGHKS and CDR2 YYEKEE (reference sequence).

The genes are TRBV19 and TRBJ1-1, with TRBD1 identical over 9 bases. This CDR3 comprises 17 residues. CDR1 is LNHDA and CDR2 is SQIVND in the germline V gene (reference sequence). With 7 bases clipped from V and 7 bases from J, the junction kept 19 bases outside the gene matches. CDR3: CASTERDRVVVFGEAFF. The CDR3 nucleotides are TGTGCCAGTACCGAGAGGGACAGGGTCGTAGTATTTGGTGAAGCTTTCTTT. Complete variable domain (other parts from reference TRBV19 and TRBJ1-1): DGGITQSPKYLFRKEGQNVTLSCEQNLNHDAMYWYRQDPGQGLRLIYYSQIVNDFQKGDIAEGYSVSREKKESFPLTVTSAQKNPTAFYLCASTERDRVVVFGEAFFGQGTRLTVV.

The chain is built from TRBV2 and TRBJ1-1; TRBD1 matches 8 bases. The CDR3 extends over 14 amino acids. V lost 6 bases, J lost 6 bases, and 9 bases stayed unmatched. Germline CDR1 SNHLY, CDR2 FYNNEI. The CDR3 loop reads CASRGAGGASEAFF. In nucleotides, the CDR3 is TGTGCCAGCAGAGGGGCAGGGGGCGCTTCTGAAGCTTTCTTT.

The chain recombines TRBV28 with TRBJ1-2, with TRBD1 as a possible D gene (6 bases). Per germline, CDR1 MDHEN and CDR2 SYDVKM. Trimming removed 1 base at V and 4 bases at J, with 22 bases between. The CDR3 sequence is 18 residues long. DNA for the CDR3: TGTGCCAGCAGTTTATTCTCTACCGGTGGGGGGCTCTCCTATGGCTACACCTTC. Translated, it gives CASSLFSTGGGLSYGYTF.

The chain uses TRBV27 and TRBJ2-3; D remains unclear. V was shortened by 2 bases and J by 0 bases, with 12 bases between the two germline ends. The CDR3 loop spans 16 amino acids. Per the germline V gene, CDR1 is MNHEY and CDR2 is SMNVEV (reference sequence). CDR3: CASSLAIGLSTDTQYF. In nucleotides, the CDR3 is TGTGCCAGCAGTTTAGCCATCGGGCTTAGCACAGATACGCAGTATTTT.

The chain combines TRBV18 with TRBJ2-2; TRBD1 might be the D (6 bases). The V end was cut by 6 bases, the J end by 0 bases, with 17 bases between. The CDR3 loop spans 17 amino acids. Germline loops: CDR1 KGHSH, CDR2 LQKENI. CDR3 region: CASSQVRDIANTGELFF. The DNA for the CDR3 is TGTGCCAGCTCTCAAGTCCGGGACATCGCGAACACCGGGGAGCTGTTTTTT.

The chain couples TRBV6-6 to TRBJ1-5, with D perhaps TRBD1 (5 bases). V was trimmed by 6 bases and J by 3 bases, leaving 18 bases between them. Looked up from germline, CDR1 is MNHNY and CDR2 is SVGAGI (reference sequence). The CDR3 is 16 amino acids. CDR3 in DNA: TGTGCCAGCAGCCCCAGGGCAGGAACCTTCAATCAGCCCCAGCATTTT. This gives the protein CASSPRAGTFNQPQHF.

This chain connects TRBV2 to TRBJ1-2; the D gene is possibly TRBD1 (6 bases). CDR3 length: 13 residues. The germline gives CDR1 SNHLY, CDR2 FYNNEI. Trimming took 6 bases from V and 8 from J, leaving 16 bases between them. CDR3 in amino acids: CASSDDRFAGYTF. CDR3 nucleotide sequence: TGTGCCAGCAGCGATGACAGGTTTGCGGGCTACACCTTC.

The J gene is TRBJ2-6, the V gene TRBV28; 7 positions match TRBD2. After removal of 3 bases from V and 2 bases from J, the junction contained 1 base not matched to a gene. Per the germline V gene, CDR1 is MDHEN and CDR2 is SYDVKM. The CDR3 contains 15 residues. CDR3 nucleotides: TGTGCCAGCAGTTTTGGGGGGGCTGGGGCCAACGTCCTGACTTTC. Translated: CASSFGGAGANVLTF.

The table lists this clone with a few counts. The same CDR3 also results from other DNA sequences found in this sample. The CDR3 coding sequence is TGTGCCAGCAGGAGGGGGGGTAGCACTGAAGCTTTCTTT. This codes for CASRRGGSTEAFF. V usage is TRBV6-5 and J usage is TRBJ1-1; D may be TRBD1 (6 bases). V was clipped by 6 bases and J by 4 bases, with 12 bases between them. There are 13 residues in the CDR3. The V gene's germline CDR1 is MNHEY and CDR2 SVGAGI.

The genes are TRBV18 and TRBJ1-4, with D perhaps TRBD1 (6 bases). This CDR3 contains 15 residues. Trimming took off 3 bases at V and 4 bases at J, with 12 bases between the two ends. The germline V gene encodes CDR1 KGHSH and CDR2 LQKENI. Here the CDR3 reads CASSPGTSINEKLFF. The CDR3 coding sequence is TGTGCCAGCTCACCGGGGACAAGTATTAATGAAAAACTGTTTTTT.

V and J are TRBV2 and TRBJ2-1, with unresolved D. Trimming stripped 6 bases from V and 5 bases from J, with 5 bases between. The germline CDR1 and CDR2 sequences are SNHLY and FYNNEI. This CDR3 comprises 11 residues. CDR3 DNA: TGTGCCAGCAGCGGAAACAATGAGCAGTTCTTC. The encoded protein is CASSGNNEQFF.

The chain links TRBV15 to TRBJ2-3; 9 bases are shared with TRBD2. Trimming cost V 5 bases and J 5 bases; bases outside gene matches: 2. From germline, CDR1 is LNHNV and CDR2 YYDKDF (reference sequence). This CDR3 is 13 amino acids long. The CDR3 nucleotides read TGTGCCACCAGCGGGCGGGGGGGAGATACGCAGTATTTT. It yields the protein CATSGRGGDTQYF.

Only one count was recorded for this clone. The rearrangement uses TRBV4-2 and TRBJ2-1, with a tentative D call TRBD1 (5 bases). Germline V lookup: CDR1 LGHNA, CDR2 YNFKEQ. V lost 1 base and J lost 4, with 11 bases in between. This CDR3 has 15 residues. The CDR3 DNA follows: TGTGCCAGCAGCCAAGTTGGACACCTATACAATGAGCAGTTCTTC. It specifies CASSQVGHLYNEQFF.

The V and J genes are TRBV19 and TRBJ1-2; D unclear. The CDR3 runs to 15 residues. Trimming took 3 bases from V and 4 from J, leaving 15 bases between them. In germline, CDR1 is LNHDA, CDR2 SQIVND (reference sequence). CDR3 in amino acids: CASSISLPAIYGYTF. The CDR3 DNA follows: TGTGCCAGTAGTATCTCACTACCCGCCATCTATGGCTACACCTTC. The full variable domain, with the rest looked up from reference TRBV19 and TRBJ1-2, is DGGITQSPKYLFRKEGQNVTLSCEQNLNHDAMYWYRQDPGQGLRLIYYSQIVNDFQKGDIAEGYSVSREKKESFPLTVTSAQKNPTAFYLCASSISLPAIYGYTFGSGTRLTVV.